Listed below are T cell receptor beta chains from one sample, sequenced in a study of T-cell memory formation after mild COVID-19. TCRdb itself ran the 5' RACE reads through MiXCR, one entry per CDR3 protein. The table records hundreds of thousands of distinct CDR3 sequences, about a sixth of them present only once. Sequenced: PBMCs or a T cell subset sorted from them (not recorded which). These receptors were collected from a man younger than 35 who had mild COVID-19 (a few samples of this study predate the infection). Cell type and time point are not known. The CDR3 runs from the conserved cysteine through the conserved F or W. A D gene is named only where the DNA matches it firmly. A row's size may be missing; if present it is once, few, many or a size class.

D	V	J	size	DNA	CDR3
-	TRBV11-2	TRBJ2-2	few	TGTGCCAGCAGCTTAGCCGCGGCTGTAGGCACCGGGGAGCTGTTTTTT	CASSLAAAVGTGELFF
-	TRBV24-1	TRBJ1-1	once	TGTGCCACCAGTGATGGCCTTCGGGGGTCCACTGAAGCTTTCTTT	CATSDGLRGSTEAFF
-	TRBV6-5	TRBJ2-7	few	TGTGCCAGCAGTTCCGGCGTCCTAATATCCTCCTACGAGCAGTACTTC	CASSSGVLISSYEQYF
TRBD2	TRBV27	TRBJ2-5	few	TGTGCCAGCAGATGGGCGGGGGGTCATCAAGAGACCCAGTACTTC	CASRWAGGHQETQYF
TRBD1	TRBV5-1	TRBJ2-5	many	TGCGCCAGCAGCTTGGCCGGGACAGAGCAAGAGACCCAGTACTTC	CASSLAGTEQETQYF
TRBD1	TRBV18	TRBJ1-1	many	TGTGCCAGCTCACAGGCCGGGACAGGGTTTCGGAACACTGAAGCTTTCTTT	CASSQAGTGFRNTEAFF
-	TRBV18	TRBJ1-6	-	TGTGCCAGCTCACGGGGTAGGGTGGATTCACCCCTCCACTTT	CASSRGRVDSPLHF
TRBD1	TRBV20-1	TRBJ1-5	-	TGCAGTGCTAGAGATAGGGCAGGGGGTCGCCAGCCCCAGCATTTT	CSARDRAGGRQPQHF
-	TRBV11-2	TRBJ1-1	few	TGTGCCAGCAGCCTACACGACCCTAAGAGGACTGAAGCTTTCTTT	CASSLHDPKRTEAFF
-	TRBV7-2	TRBJ1-2	few	TGTGCCAGCAGCTTAGCCCCCCGCAGGCTCCTTTATGGCTACACCTTC	CASSLAPRRLLYGYTF
TRBD2	TRBV10-3	TRBJ2-3	many	TGTGCCATCAGTGAAGGGCTAGCGGGGTTCTATACGCAGTATTTT	CAISEGLAGFYTQYF
-	TRBV30	TRBJ1-4	-	TGTGCCTGGAGCCCAAAAAATCCGGAAAAACTGTTTTTT	CAWSPKNPEKLFF
-	TRBV20-1	TRBJ2-2	few	TGCAGTGCGGCCCGGGGGGCCGACGGGGAGCTGTTTTTT	CSAARGADGELFF
-	TRBV4-1	TRBJ1-6	few	TGCGCCAGCAGCCAAGCTAGGGCGGAGGAAGCGTTTTCACCCCTCCACTTT	CASSQARAEEAFSPLHF
TRBD2	TRBV7-2	TRBJ2-5	-	TGTGCCAGCAGCTTCGTAAGACTAGCGGGTCAAGAGACCCAGTACTTC	CASSFVRLAGQETQYF
-	TRBV7-2	TRBJ2-3	-	TGTGCCAGCAGCATAGGCTCTAGCAGGGTGCCAGATACGCAGTATTTT	CASSIGSSRVPDTQYF
-	TRBV11-1	TRBJ2-5	-	TGTGCCAGCAGCTCCGGGCGAAACCAGTACTTC	CASSSGRNQYF
TRBD2	TRBV19	TRBJ2-5	-	TGTGCCAGTAGTAGGGGGTCGACTAGCGGGAAAGAGACCCAGTACTTC	CASSRGSTSGKETQYF
-	TRBV2	TRBJ1-1	-	TGTGCCAGCAGTGAGACCAGGGATGAAGCTTTCTTT	CASSETRDEAFF
-	TRBV24-1	TRBJ2-1	few	TGTGCCACCAGCGTCAAGGGTCGCGATGAGCAGTTCTTC	CATSVKGRDEQFF
-	TRBV5-1	TRBJ1-2	few	TGCGCCAGCAGCTTAGGCAGGAATGGCTACACCTTC	CASSLGRNGYTF
-	TRBV2	TRBJ2-1	-	TGTGCCAGCAGCTCTGAGCGCGGGGTGTACAATGAGCAGTTCTTC	CASSSERGVYNEQFF
-	TRBV24-1	TRBJ2-3	few	TGTGCCACCCAAGGAGAGGGGGGCTCGGCAGATACGCAGTATTTT	CATQGEGGSADTQYF
TRBD1	TRBV19	TRBJ1-2	few	TGTGCCAGTACCAAGGGACAGCACCTCGACGGTTACACCTTC	CASTKGQHLDGYTF
TRBD1	TRBV12-3/TRBV12-4	TRBJ1-1	-	TGTGCCAGCAGAGGGGACAGCTCGAACACTGAAGCTTTCTTT	CASRGDSSNTEAFF
-	TRBV10-3	TRBJ2-5	-	TGTGCCATCAGTGAGCCCCAGGCTGGGGAGACCCAGTACTTC	CAISEPQAGETQYF
-	TRBV29-1	TRBJ2-1	many	TGCAGCGTACGGGGCTACAATGAGCAGTTCTTC	CSVRGYNEQFF
TRBD2	TRBV6-6	TRBJ2-2	few	TGTGCCAGCAGACCCACTAGCGGGCACCACCAGGAGCTGTTTTTT	CASRPTSGHHQELFF
-	TRBV20-1	TRBJ1-3	-	TGCAGTGCCACACCCTCTGGAAACACCATATATTTT	CSATPSGNTIYF
-	TRBV5-1	TRBJ1-2	many	TGCGCCAGCAGCTTGGCATTCTCGGGCAGTCATAACTATGGCTACACCTTC	CASSLAFSGSHNYGYTF
-	TRBV7-2	TRBJ1-2	many	TGTGCCAGCACCAAAGGGAGGGGGAACTATGGCTACACCTTC	CASTKGRGNYGYTF
-	TRBV5-1	TRBJ2-5	-	TGCGCCAGCAGCTTGGGACAGAGACAAGAGACCCAGTACTTC	CASSLGQRQETQYF
-	TRBV6-5	TRBJ2-7	few	TGTGCCAGCACTTCGGGGGTCTCCTACGAGCAGTACTTC	CASTSGVSYEQYF
-	TRBV9	TRBJ2-1	few	TGTGCCAGCAGCGTAGGGGGGGCCGAGATGGGTGAGCAGTTCTTC	CASSVGGAEMGEQFF
-	TRBV20-1	TRBJ2-3	many	TGCAGTGCTAGAGGCCCCACAGATACGCAGTATTTT	CSARGPTDTQYF
TRBD2	TRBV5-6	TRBJ2-4	-	TGTGCCAGCAGTACGGCTGCGGGGGTCAAAAACATTCAGTACTTC	CASSTAAGVKNIQYF
TRBD1	TRBV20-1	TRBJ2-3	-	TGCAGTGCAGTACAGGGGCTCACAGATACGCAGTATTTT	CSAVQGLTDTQYF
-	TRBV29-1	TRBJ2-1	many	TGCAGCGGAACCGGGACCCCGTCCTACAATGAGCAGTTCTTC	CSGTGTPSYNEQFF
TRBD1	TRBV7-9	TRBJ1-3	few	TGTGCCAGCAGCCCCAGACAGGGGGCCTCGGGAAACACCATATATTTT	CASSPRQGASGNTIYF
TRBD2	TRBV4-2	TRBJ2-5	few	TGTGCCAGCAGCCAAGATGCGGGGACTAGGGCGATGAGGGCCCAGTACTTC	CASSQDAGTRAMRAQYF
-	TRBV20-1	TRBJ1-6	few	TGCAGTGCGCTGGCGGGTTTGTCCCTCCACTTT	CSALAGLSLHF
-	TRBV2	TRBJ2-2	few	TGTGCCAGCAGCTGGAAATCCACCGGGGAGCTGTTTTTT	CASSWKSTGELFF
-	TRBV4-2	TRBJ2-7	-	TGTGCCAGCAGCCAAGATTATCGGGCGCAGTACTTC	CASSQDYRAQYF
-	TRBV5-1	TRBJ1-6	-	TGCGCCAGCAGCTTGGAGCTCCCCGGGAGTTCACCCCTCCACTTT	CASSLELPGSSPLHF
-	TRBV6-1	TRBJ1-2	-	TGTGCCAGCAGTGAAATCGGGCCCAGTGGCTACACCTTC	CASSEIGPSGYTF
-	TRBV7-3	TRBJ1-2	-	TGTGCCAGCAGCCCCTCAGGGCGCTATGGCTACACCTTC	CASSPSGRYGYTF
-	TRBV7-2	TRBJ2-4	-	TGTGCCAGCAGCCCGGGACTAGCCAAAAACATTCAGTACTTC	CASSPGLAKNIQYF
TRBD2	TRBV7-2	TRBJ2-5	few	TGTGCCAGCAGCTTGGGCGGGGGGCCAGAGACCCAGTACTTC	CASSLGGGPETQYF
-	TRBV5-1	TRBJ2-1	few	TGCGCCAGCAGCTTGAGTTTCCCCAGGGTGCCTAATGAGCAGTTCTTC	CASSLSFPRVPNEQFF
-	TRBV5-4	TRBJ1-2	-	TGTGCCAGCAGCTTCGGACAGACCTCCTCCTATGGCTACACCTTC	CASSFGQTSSYGYTF
TRBD1	TRBV5-4	TRBJ2-5	-	TGTGCCAGCAGCTTGGCGACAGGGGAAGAGACCCAGTACTTC	CASSLATGEETQYF
TRBD1	TRBV5-1	TRBJ2-5	few	TGCGCCAGCAGCTTCGGGACAGGGGGACAAGAGACCCAGTACTTC	CASSFGTGGQETQYF
TRBD2	TRBV5-5	TRBJ2-5	-	TGTGCCAGCAGCCAACGGACTAGCGGGGTTATCGTGGAGACCCAGTACTTC	CASSQRTSGVIVETQYF
-	TRBV7-2	TRBJ1-2	many	TGTGCCAGCAGCCCCAATACCCAGGGGCCGGCTTGGGGCTACACCTTC	CASSPNTQGPAWGYTF
-	TRBV5-1	TRBJ2-5	-	TGCGCCTGCAGAGCCCAAGAGACCCAGTACTTC	CACRAQETQYF
TRBD1	TRBV5-1	TRBJ1-2	few	TGCGCCAGCAGCTTGGAGTCGACAGGGAGAGTACACACCTTC	CASSLESTGRVHTF